Presented here are 26 T cell receptor beta chains from one specimen sequenced in a study of T cells after yellow fever vaccination. TCRdb fed the 5' RACE reads into MiXCR, producing one record per CDR3 protein. The sample has approximately 300,000 distinct CDR3 sequences, 8.7% seen once; the top ten hold about a sixth. The source was PBMCs, collected on the day of the first yellow fever vaccination. The receptors shown here come from a man aged 18 to 35 who received the YFV17D yellow fever vaccine.

This chain uses TRBV2 with TRBJ2-1, with TRBD2 as a possible D gene (5 bases). Germline V gene lookup returns CDR1 SNHLY and CDR2 FYNNEI. CDR3 length: 16 amino acids. V lost 1 base, J lost 5 bases, and 15 bases lay in between. CDR3 loop: CASSEGWASPHNEQFF. CDR3 bases: TGTGCCAGCAGTGAAGGGTGGGCTAGCCCACACAATGAGCAGTTCTTC.

The J gene is TRBJ2-7, the V gene TRBV7-9, with TRBD1 identical over 8 bases. The CDR3 sequence is 13 residues long. Losses at the gene ends were 5 bases for V and 2 bases for J; bases not matched to a gene: 2. CDR1 and CDR2 (germline): SEHNR, FQNEAQ (reference sequence). CDR3 loop: CASSEDRAYEQYF. The CDR3 coding sequence is TGTGCCAGCAGCGAGGACAGGGCCTACGAGCAGTACTTC.

This chain uses TRBV10-3 with TRBJ1-1, with TRBD1 as a possible D gene (5 bases). V was clipped by 8 bases and J by 2 bases, with 12 bases between them. The CDR3 is 13 amino acids. Looked up from germline, CDR1 is ENHRY and CDR2 is SYGVKD. CDR3 bases: TGTGCCATCGGGGCGGCAGAAAACACTGAAGCTTTCTTT. Translating it yields CAIGAAENTEAFF.

Turning to this clonotype: It may be a read error: a sequence one base away is much more abundant. The chain has TRBV4-1 and TRBJ2-1; D is undetermined. This CDR3 spans 16 amino acids. CDR1 is MGHRA and CDR2 is YSYEKL in the germline V gene. The DNA for the CDR3 is TGCGCCTGCAGCCAAGTGAACTTAGTTACCTACAATGAGCAGTTCTTC. Its translation: CACSQVNLVTYNEQFF.

This clonotype has just a few counts. The gene calls are TRBV29-1 and TRBJ2-7; weak D call: TRBD2 (6 bases). Trimming pared 1 base from V and 7 bases from J, leaving 11 bases between. Germline V CDR1 and CDR2: SQVTM, ANQGSEA. The CDR3 runs to 12 residues. The CDR3 protein is CSVEGPRGEQYV. In nucleotides, the CDR3 is TGCAGCGTTGAAGGGCCACGGGGGGAGCAGTACGTC.

The chain links TRBV20-1 to TRBJ2-6; D remains unclear. Per the germline V gene, CDR1 is DFQATT and CDR2 is SNEGSKA (reference sequence). The length of the CDR3 is 17 residues. V was pared by 0 bases and J by 0 bases, with 12 bases between. CDR3 residues: CSARDDLWNSGANVLTF. CDR3 sequence (DNA): TGCAGTGCTAGAGATGATCTCTGGAACTCTGGGGCCAACGTCCTGACTTTC.

This clonotype turned up a few times. The chain carries TRBV4-2 and TRBJ1-1; 7 bases align to TRBD1. This CDR3 is built from 18 residues. Germline V gene lookup returns CDR1 LGHNA and CDR2 YNFKEQ. The trim removed 4 bases at V and 1 base at J, leaving 15 bases unmatched. The CDR3 loop is CASSPQGEGGATNTEAFF. The DNA of the CDR3 is TGTGCCAGCAGCCCCCAAGGGGAAGGGGGCGCGACGAACACTGAAGCTTTCTTT.

The chain employs TRBV14 and TRBJ2-3; D remains unclear. V was trimmed by 0 bases and J by 1 base, leaving 5 bases between them. Per the germline V gene, CDR1 is SGHDN and CDR2 is FVKESK. The length of the CDR3 is 14 residues. The CDR3 DNA reads as TGTGCCAGCAGCCAAGATCACCGCACAGATACGCAGTATTTT. It encodes CASSQDHRTDTQYF.

The sample holds many counts of this clonotype. This sequence joins TRBV3-1 and TRBJ1-1; D perhaps matches TRBD1 (6 bases). From germline, CDR1 is LGHDT and CDR2 YNNKEL (reference sequence). The CDR3 is made up of 12 amino acids. Trimming took 4 bases from V and 12 from J, leaving 15 bases between them. The CDR3 bases are TGTGCCAGCAGCCCCCAGGGGTTCGGGTCTTTCTTT. Amino acids: CASSPQGFGSFF.

This clonotype appeared a few times. The rearrangement uses TRBV4-3 and TRBJ2-4; D could derive from TRBD1 or TRBD2 (6 bases each). Germline assignment: CDR1 LGHNA and CDR2 YSLEER. With 0 bases removed from V and 3 bases from J, the gap between germline ends came to 15 bases. The CDR3 contains 17 residues. CDR3 nucleotide sequence: TGCGCCAGCAGCCAAGATGAGAGGGGGGCGGGCAAAAACATTCAGTACTTC. It translates to CASSQDERGAGKNIQYF.

In DNA, the CDR3 is TGCAGTGCCCCTGATTCTAATGAAAAACTGTTTTTT. It codes for CSAPDSNEKLFF. This chain links TRBV20-1 with TRBJ1-4; D is uncertain. Per the germline V gene, CDR1 is DFQATT and CDR2 is SNEGSKA (reference sequence). V was cut by 6 bases and J by 3 bases, with 8 bases left in between. This CDR3 region has 12 residues.

This clonotype was counted only a few times. This sequence joins TRBV4-3 and TRBJ2-5; TRBD2 agrees at 8 bases. The ends lost 0 bases at V and 4 bases at J; junction bases unmatched: 7. Germline V gene data show CDR1 as LGHNA and CDR2 as YSLEER. This CDR3 is built from 16 residues. CDR3 sequence reads: CASSQDPMAGGETQYF. The DNA of the CDR3 is TGCGCCAGCAGCCAAGATCCAATGGCGGGGGGAGAGACCCAGTACTTC.

This rearrangement joins TRBV12-5 to TRBJ2-1; 11 positions match TRBD2. Germline values: CDR1 LGHNT, CDR2 FRNRAP. V dropped 0 bases and J dropped 2; count of bases not matched to a gene: 3. The CDR3 has 17 residues. The CDR3 spells CASGLVLGLAAYNEQFF. CDR3 nucleotides: TGTGCTAGTGGTTTGGTCCTGGGACTAGCGGCCTACAATGAGCAGTTCTTC.

This clonotype was counted between two and nine times. The chain recombines TRBV6-2 or TRBV6-3 with TRBJ2-1, with a tentative D call TRBD2 (6 bases). This CDR3 contains 15 residues. Germline loops: CDR1 MNHEY, CDR2 SVGEGT. V dropped 7 bases and J dropped 6 bases, with 19 bases sitting between them. The CDR3 coding sequence is TGTGCCAGCACCGCGACGGTGCGGGGCGGCAATGAGCAGTTCTTC. This gives the protein CASTATVRGGNEQFF.

This clonotype was found many times. The chain uses TRBV6-1 and TRBJ2-7; no definite D call. The CDR3 sequence is 13 residues long. Germline V CDR1 and CDR2: MNHNS, SASEGT. V was pared by 7 bases and J by 2 bases, with 12 bases between. CDR3 DNA sequence: TGTGCCAGCACGAGGTGGGGTACCTACGAGCAGTACGTC. This gives the protein CASTRWGTYEQYV.

Many counts were recorded for this clonotype. The V and J genes are TRBV29-1 and TRBJ2-5, with 8 bases fitting TRBD2. The germline V gene encodes CDR1 SQVTM and CDR2 ANQGSEA. The CDR3 contains 15 residues. The V gene end was trimmed by 5 bases and the J gene end by 1 base; junction bases not matched to a gene: 9. CDR3 amino acids: CSVSSRAGVQETQYF. The CDR3 region has the DNA TGCAGCGTTTCCTCCCGAGCGGGGGTCCAAGAGACCCAGTACTTC. The whole variable domain, filled in from reference TRBV29-1 and TRBJ2-5, reads SAVISQKPSRDICQRGTSLTIQCQVDSQVTMMFWYRQQPGQSLTLIATANQGSEATYESGFVIDKFPISRPNLTFSTLTVSNMSPEDSSIYLCSVSSRAGVQETQYFGPGTRLLVL.

This clonotype was recorded a few times. The V gene is TRBV5-1, the J gene TRBJ2-1; 8 nucleotides agree with TRBD1. CDR3 size: 17 residues. Germline V gene sequence: CDR1 SGHRS, CDR2 YFSETQ. The J segment lost 9 bases and the V segment lost 0 bases, leaving 14 bases of the junction unmatched. This CDR3 reads CASSLGPAGGGKGEQFF. The CDR3, as DNA: TGCGCCAGCAGCTTGGGCCCGGCAGGGGGCGGAAAGGGTGAGCAGTTCTTC.

The chain is built from TRBV12-3 or TRBV12-4 and TRBJ1-5, with D unclear. V was shortened by 2 bases and J by 6 bases, with 14 bases between the two germline ends. The CDR3 contains 15 residues. The CDR3 bases are TGTGCCAGCAGTTTAACCCCGGTCCAACTTCAGCCCCAGCATTTT. This encodes CASSLTPVQLQPQHF.

The V call is TRBV6-1, the J call TRBJ2-1; a weak D match, TRBD2 (6 bases). CDR1 is MNHNS, CDR2 SASEGT, per germline. The CDR3 length is 12 residues. V lost 8 bases, J lost 6 bases, and 11 bases lay in between. CDR3 residues: CASVAESNEQFF. The CDR3 DNA reads as TGTGCCAGCGTAGCGGAGAGCAATGAGCAGTTCTTC.

This clonotype was seen more than once but under ten times. The chain recombines TRBV7-9 with TRBJ1-2, with D perhaps matching TRBD1 (5 bases). Trimming removed 1 base at V and 4 bases at J, with 10 bases between. The CDR3 extends over 14 amino acids. Germline CDR1 and CDR2: SEHNR and FQNEAQ (reference sequence). Here the CDR3 DNA reads TGTGCCAGCAGCTTAGATCCGGGGACCTATGGCTACACCTTC. The encoded protein is CASSLDPGTYGYTF.

The chain uses TRBV6-1 and TRBJ2-5; the D gene is possibly TRBD1 (5 bases). Germline CDR1 MNHNS, CDR2 SASEGT. Trimming removed 6 bases at V and 0 bases at J, with 8 bases between. CDR3 length: 13 residues. For the CDR3, the DNA is TGTGCCAGCAGCGTGGGGCACCAAGAGACCCAGTACTTC. Amino acids: CASSVGHQETQYF.

Only a few counts were recorded for this clonotype. The chain links TRBV10-2 to TRBJ1-2; 7 bases agree with TRBD1. Unmatched junction bases numbered 6, after V lost 7 bases and J lost 1 base. The CDR3 runs to 14 residues. Germline assignment: CDR1 WSHSY and CDR2 SAAADI. Here the CDR3 reads CASTQQGRNYGYTF. DNA for the CDR3: TGCGCCAGCACTCAACAGGGGCGTAACTATGGCTACACCTTC.

This clonotype came up a few times. V gene TRBV7-2 combines with J gene TRBJ2-7; D is unclear. The CDR3 is 14 residues long. Per germline, CDR1 SGHTA and CDR2 FQGNSA. Trimming removed 1 base at V and 2 bases at J, with 9 bases between. CDR3 protein: CASSLGRHTYEQYF. Here the CDR3 DNA reads TGTGCCAGCAGCTTAGGTCGGCACACCTACGAGCAGTACTTC.

This clonotype was seen repeatedly, ten times or more. The V gene is TRBV23-1, the J gene TRBJ2-7; D gene ambiguous. TRBV23-1 is annotated as an ORF whose role is uncertain. The V end lost 0 bases, the J end lost 2 bases, and 5 bases lay between the germline ends. The CDR3 sequence is 13 residues long. The CDR3 sequence is CASSQSTPYEQYV. The CDR3 DNA sequence: TGCGCCAGCAGTCAATCGACCCCCTACGAGCAGTACGTC.

This rearrangement joins TRBV12-3 or TRBV12-4 to TRBJ2-5, with TRBD2 matching 10 bases. CDR3 length: 15 residues. V shed 5 bases, J shed 5 bases, and the junction held 8 bases outside the gene matches. This CDR3 reads CASSQRGGRLETQYF. The CDR3 region has the DNA TGTGCCAGCAGTCAGCGGGGGGGCCGTCTCGAGACCCAGTACTTC.

V and J are TRBV4-3 and TRBJ1-6; unclear D gene. The length of the CDR3 is 13 residues. The V end was cut by 5 bases, the J end by 5 bases, with 7 bases between. The germline CDR1 and CDR2 sequences are LGHNA and YSLEER. The CDR3 loop reads CASSVEDNSPLHF. In DNA, the CDR3 is TGCGCCAGCAGCGTGGAAGATAATTCACCCCTCCACTTT.